The 30 T cell receptor beta chains reported below all come from one sample, sequenced in a study of OX40 agonist ivuxolimab in advanced cancers. This table comes from immunoSEQ multiplex PCR, and its TCRdb copy is limited to in-frame clones, with some not included. The sample carries roughly 59,000 clones, roughly 84% recorded once. This sample comprised CD4+ or CD8+ T cells sorted from blood, obtained in a trial of the OX40 agonist ivuxolimab. These receptors were collected from an adult with an advanced solid tumor such as melanoma, head and neck, liver or kidney cancer.

The V and J genes are TRBV2 and TRBJ2-7, with TRBD2 identical over 8 bases. Germline CDR1 reads SNHLY; CDR2 reads FYNNEI. The CDR3 runs 13 residues. V was clipped by 4 bases and J by 5 bases; unmatched bases: 4. The CDR3 sequence is CASSVGLDDEQYF. The DNA for the CDR3 is TGTGCCAGCAGTGTGGGACTAGATGACGAGCAGTACTTC.

This clone was recorded once. The chain has TRBV7-3 and TRBJ2-1, with D possibly being TRBD1 (5 bases). The germline V gene has CDR1 SGHTA and CDR2 FQGTGA. The length of the CDR3 is 13 residues. Trimming stripped 2 bases from V and 10 bases from J, with 12 bases between. This CDR3 is CASSLGQGGEQFF. The CDR3, as DNA: TGTGCCAGCAGCTTAGGGCAGGGTGGAGAGCAGTTCTTC.

CDR3 DNA sequence: TGTGCCAGCAGTGAACCCCCCCCAGGAGGGGGCCTTCGGAATGAGCAGTTCTTC. Encoded protein: CASSEPPPGGGLRNEQFF. This rearrangement joins TRBV6-1 to TRBJ2-1, with D tentatively TRBD1 (7 bases). Deletions cut 2 bases from V and 7 bases from J, with 24 bases between. The length of the CDR3 is 18 residues. From germline, CDR1 is MNHNS and CDR2 SASEGT.

The rearrangement uses TRBV28 and TRBJ2-1; 9 bases are shared with TRBD1. Germline V gene lookup returns CDR1 MDHEN and CDR2 SYDVKM. V trimming: 3 bases; J trimming: 5 bases; junction bases outside the gene matches: 8. The CDR3 has 16 amino acids. The CDR3 loop reads CASSFYMGQGNNEQFF. The CDR3 DNA reads as TGTGCCAGCAGTTTCTATATGGGACAGGGAAACAATGAGCAGTTCTTC.

The chain uses TRBV28 and TRBJ1-2; tentatively, D is TRBD1 (6 bases). Germline values: CDR1 MDHEN, CDR2 SYDVKM. The CDR3 length is 12 residues. V lost 7 bases and J lost 7, with 13 bases in between. In nucleotides, the CDR3 is TGTGCCAGCACCAGCACAGGGTTTGGCTACACCTTC. Amino acids: CASTSTGFGYTF.

This clone was seen a few times. V and J are TRBV5-4 and TRBJ2-1; 12 bases are a match to TRBD2. Trimming removed 2 bases from V and 9 bases from J; junction bases left unmatched: 15. The CDR3 has 18 residues. Germline V gene sequence: CDR1 SGHNT, CDR2 YYREEE (reference sequence). The CDR3 here is CASSLRLAGAGDVSEQFF. CDR3 nucleotides: TGTGCCAGCAGCTTAAGACTAGCGGGGGCGGGGGATGTCAGTGAGCAGTTCTTC. Looking up the rest from reference TRBV5-4 and TRBJ2-1 gives the full variable domain: ETGVTQSPTHLIKTRGQQVTLRCSSQSGHNTVSWYQQALGQGPQFIFQYYREEENGRGNFPPRFSGLQFPNYSSELNVNALELDDSALYLCASSLRLAGAGDVSEQFFGPGTRLTVL.

Regarding this clone: At one boundary the junction diverges from the germline segment, which might be a read error. This chain joins TRBV11-2 and TRBJ2-2; TRBD2 aligns across 8 bases. The CDR3 spans 15 residues. Germline values: CDR1 SGHAT, CDR2 FQNNGV. The chain's CDR3 is CATSWAGGNTGELFF. The DNA for the CDR3 is TGTGCCACCAGCTGGGCGGGAGGGAACACCGGGGAGCTGTTTTTT.

This rearrangement joins TRBV27 to TRBJ2-1; the D gene is possibly TRBD2 (5 bases). CDR3 size: 15 residues. V lost 4 bases to trimming and J lost 7 bases, with 17 bases between them. In germline, CDR1 is MNHEY, CDR2 SMNVEV (reference sequence). As DNA, the CDR3 is TGTGCCAGCAGTTCCCCCACGAGCGGAGGTAATGAGCAGTTCTTC. Encoded protein: CASSSPTSGGNEQFF.

The V call is TRBV11-2, the J call TRBJ2-1; 8 positions agree with TRBD2. The V segment lost 3 bases and the J segment 8 bases; nucleotides outside the gene matches: 18. The CDR3 covers 18 residues. CDR1 SGHAT and CDR2 FQNNGV come from the germline V gene. CDR3 nucleotides: TGTGCCAGCAGCTTTAGAGACCGGACTAGCCCAGAGGGGCATGAGCAGTTCTTC. It specifies CASSFRDRTSPEGHEQFF.

The V and J genes are TRBV28 and TRBJ2-5; 8 bases line up with TRBD1. V lost 6 bases to trimming and J lost 3 bases; unmatched junction nucleotides: 3. CDR3 length: 13 residues. The V gene's germline CDR1 is MDHEN and CDR2 SYDVKM. CDR3 DNA sequence: TGTGCCAGCAGCACAGGGGGAGAAGAGACCCAGTACTTC. It codes for CASSTGGEETQYF.

The chain joins TRBV7-8 to TRBJ1-6, with D possibly TRBD1 on 5 matching bases. Trimming cost V 1 base and J 7 bases, with 14 bases left between them. The CDR3 covers 16 residues. Germline-derived CDR1 and CDR2 are SGHVS and FQNEAQ. The CDR3 bases are TGTGCCAGCAGCTTAGGAGGGGCGCTTACAAATTCACCCCTCCACTTT. This codes for CASSLGGALTNSPLHF.

The chain carries TRBV5-1 and TRBJ1-2, with unresolved D. The germline CDR1 and CDR2 sequences are SGHRS and YFSETQ. This CDR3 has 13 residues. Trimming shortened V by 0 bases and J by 5 bases, and 8 bases separated the two germline ends. CDR3 loop: CASSLEGGYGYTF. CDR3 bases: TGCGCCAGCAGCTTGGAAGGAGGGTATGGCTACACCTTC.

The rearrangement links TRBV4-1 to TRBJ1-2; D ambiguous. This CDR3 region has 18 residues. CDR1 is MGHRA and CDR2 is YSYEKL in the germline V gene. Trimming removed 2 bases from V and 3 bases from J, with 22 bases in between. The CDR3 DNA reads TGCGCCAGCAGCCAACTCTCCATCATCCGGAAAAAAGACTATGGCTACACCTTC. Protein product: CASSQLSIIRKKDYGYTF.

Points on this clone: The DNA is left out, because the CDR3 cannot be placed on it with certainty; the CDR3 is given as TCRdb lists it. This chain connects TRBV5-8 to TRBJ2-1. The germline V gene encodes CDR1 SGHTS and CDR2 YDEGEE. Both ends counted, the CDR3 spans 17 residues. CDR3 sequence: CASSLVFGAGVVNEQFF.

This clone appeared once. The V and J genes are TRBV28 and TRBJ2-1; 8 bases agree with TRBD1. Germline trimming cut 6 bases from V and 4 bases from J; bases unmatched to any gene: 2. The CDR3 totals 13 residues. Germline V gives CDR1 MDHEN, CDR2 SYDVKM. CDR3 coding DNA: TGTGCCAGCAGCCGGGACAGGTACAATGAGCAGTTCTTC. Residues: CASSRDRYNEQFF. The variable domain in full, completed from reference TRBV28 and TRBJ2-1, reads DVKVTQSSRYLVKRTGEKVFLECVQDMDHENMFWYRQDPGLGLRLIYFSYDVKMKEKGDIPEGYSVSREKKERFSLILESASTNQTSMYLCASSRDRYNEQFFGPGTRLTVL.

The chain carries TRBV7-2 and TRBJ2-7; the match to TRBD2 covers 11 bases. The germline CDR1 and CDR2 sequences are SGHTA and FQGNSA. J gave up 4 bases and V 4 bases, and 6 bases lay outside the gene matches. The CDR3 runs 15 residues. CDR3 DNA sequence: TGTGCCAGCAGCTATGCTGGGACTAGCGGATACGAGCAGTACTTC. Its protein product is CASSYAGTSGYEQYF.

This clone was detected only a few times. Here the CDR3 reads CASSMLAGRLNTEAFF. As DNA, the CDR3 is TGTGCCAGTAGTATGTTGGCCGGCAGGTTGAACACTGAAGCTTTCTTT. The rearrangement joins TRBV19 to TRBJ1-1, with no clear D. This CDR3 spans 16 amino acids. Germline values: CDR1 LNHDA, CDR2 SQIVND (reference sequence). V gave up 3 bases and J gave up 0 bases, with 14 bases separating them.

This chain uses TRBV5-4 with TRBJ2-3, with D perhaps TRBD1 or TRBD2 (5 bases each). The germline V gene encodes CDR1 SGHNT and CDR2 YYREEE (reference sequence). This CDR3 is built from 16 residues. V lost 0 bases to trimming and J lost 5 bases, with 16 bases between them. CDR3 amino acids: CASSLAYRGRRDTQYF. The DNA of the CDR3 is TGTGCCAGCAGCTTGGCCTATCGGGGCAGGAGAGATACGCAGTATTTT.

Remarks on this clone: The junction and the germline gene differ at one end; a read error may be behind it. V usage is TRBV19 and J usage is TRBJ1-5; 8 bases line up with TRBD1. CDR1 and CDR2 (germline): LNHDA, SQIVND (reference sequence). The CDR3 runs 15 residues. The CDR3: CASTPGQGSHQPQHF. DNA for the CDR3: TGTGCCAGTACCCCCGGACAGGGTAGCCATCAGCCCCAGCATTTT. The full variable domain, with the rest looked up from reference TRBV19 and TRBJ1-5, is DGGITQSPKYLFRKEGQNVTLSCEQNLNHDAMYWYRQDPGQGLRLIYYSQIVNDFQKGDIAEGYSVSREKKESFPLTVTSAQKNPTAFYLCASTPGQGSHQPQHFGDGTRLSIL.

This clone came up once. This chain connects TRBV11-2 to TRBJ1-1; no reliable D call. V lost 0 bases, J lost 0 bases, and 5 bases lay in between. Germline V gene data show CDR1 as SGHAT and CDR2 as FQNNGV. The CDR3 length is 14 residues. CDR3 amino acids: CASSLEMMNTEAFF. CDR3 sequence (DNA): TGTGCCAGCAGCTTAGAGATGATGAACACTGAAGCTTTCTTT.

The V and J genes are TRBV5-8 and TRBJ1-1; D ambiguous. The CDR3 has 14 amino acids. Trimming took off 4 bases at V and 1 base at J, with 11 bases between the two ends. Germline V gene sequence: CDR1 SGHTS, CDR2 YDEGEE. The CDR3 DNA is TGTGCCAGCAGCCAATCCTGGGCGAACACTGAAGCTTTCTTT. Its protein is CASSQSWANTEAFF. Full variable domain (remainder filled in from reference TRBV5-8 and TRBJ1-1): EAGVTQSPTHLIKTRGQQATLRCSPISGHTSVYWYQQALGLGLQFLLWYDEGEERNRGNFPPRFSGRQFPNYSSELNVNALELEDSALYLCASSQSWANTEAFFGQGTRLTVV.

This sequence joins TRBV11-1 and TRBJ1-1; D is unclear. Between the trimmed V and J ends, which lost 1 base and 8 bases, there was a span of 14 bases. The CDR3 runs to 14 residues. CDR1 SGHAT and CDR2 FQDESV come from the germline V gene (reference sequence). This CDR3 reads CASSLDPQALEAFF. The CDR3, as DNA: TGTGCCAGCAGCTTAGACCCTCAAGCATTGGAAGCTTTCTTT. Full variable domain (missing parts from reference TRBV11-1 and TRBJ1-1): EAEVAQSPRYKITEKSQAVAFWCDPISGHATLYWYRQILGQGPELLVQFQDESVVDDSQLPKDRFSAERLKGVDSTLKIQPAELGDSAMYLCASSLDPQALEAFFGQGTRLTVV.

The rearrangement joins TRBV7-8 to TRBJ2-7, with 7 bases identical to TRBD2. The CDR3 has 14 amino acids. Germline CDR1 reads SGHVS; CDR2 reads FQNEAQ. V was pared by 0 bases and J by 6 bases, with 5 bases of the junction left unmatched. The CDR3: CASSLAGGIGEQYF. The CDR3 DNA follows: TGTGCCAGCAGCTTAGCGGGAGGGATCGGCGAGCAGTACTTC.

CDR3 DNA sequence: TGTGCCAGCAGTTACTCGACGGGGCGGGAGACCCAGTACTTC. The encoded protein is CASSYSTGRETQYF. This rearrangement joins TRBV6-5 to TRBJ2-5; D may correspond to TRBD1 or TRBD2 (5 bases each). The V gene lost 0 bases and the J gene lost 5 bases, with 10 bases spanning the gap. This CDR3 spans 14 amino acids. From germline, CDR1 is MNHEY and CDR2 SVGAGI.

This chain links TRBV6-6 with TRBJ1-1; maybe TRBD1 (5 bases). V was clipped by 2 bases and J by 3 bases, with 7 bases between them. This CDR3 is 13 amino acids long. Per the germline V gene, CDR1 is MNHNY and CDR2 is SVGAGI (reference sequence). The CDR3, as DNA: TGTGCCAGCAGTTACGGGGCTTACACTGAAGCTTTCTTT. Protein product: CASSYGAYTEAFF.

The chain is built from TRBV4-1 and TRBJ1-4; D is ambiguous. The CDR3 sequence is 19 residues long. V was cut by 1 base and J by 8 bases, with 26 bases left in between. Germline CDR1 MGHRA, CDR2 YSYEKL. The CDR3 nucleotides are TGCGCCAGCAGCCAAGCCCCCCCCGCGAGCATGTCGGATGGGGAAAAACTGTTTTTT. This gives the protein CASSQAPPASMSDGEKLFF.

The count of this clone is one. The chain links TRBV10-3 to TRBJ1-2, with D maybe TRBD1 (6 bases). The CDR3 consists of 14 residues. V was shortened by 6 bases and J by 4 bases, with 15 bases between the two germline ends. Germline V gives CDR1 ENHRY, CDR2 SYGVKD. As DNA, the CDR3 is TGTGCCATCAGAGATACAGGGTCCGGCTATGGCTACACCTTC. Translating gives CAIRDTGSGYGYTF.

The chain joins TRBV9 to TRBJ2-1; tentatively, D is TRBD1 (5 bases). V lost 3 bases and J lost 3, with 16 bases in between. Germline V CDR1 and CDR2: SGDLS, YYNGEE. This CDR3 spans 16 amino acids. The CDR3 DNA reads as TGTGCCAGCAGCGCGGCGTGGGGCAGGGACTACAATGAGCAGTTCTTC. Translating it yields CASSAAWGRDYNEQFF. Complete variable domain (other parts from reference TRBV9 and TRBJ2-1): DSGVTQTPKHLITATGQRVTLRCSPRSGDLSVYWYQQSLDQGLQFLIQYYNGEERAKGNILERFSAQQFPDLHSELNLSSLELGDSALYFCASSAAWGRDYNEQFFGPGTRLTVL.

Here the CDR3 reads CASRLTGGDGYTF. The CDR3 coding sequence is TGTGCCAGCAGATTAACAGGGGGCGACGGCTACACCTTC. The chain is built from TRBV28 and TRBJ1-2, with TRBD1 matching 9 bases. This CDR3 is 13 amino acids long. Germline values: CDR1 MDHEN, CDR2 SYDVKM. Trimming took 6 bases from V and 8 from J; bases not matched to a gene: 7.

The chain couples TRBV19 to TRBJ1-4; D remains ambiguous. CDR3 size: 12 residues. Per the germline V gene, CDR1 is LNHDA and CDR2 is SQIVND (reference sequence). With 5 bases removed from V and 9 bases from J, the gap between germline ends came to 10 bases. In DNA form, the CDR3 reads TGTGCCAGTAGTTCCCTCCCCCAAAAACTGTTTTTT. Encoded protein: CASSSLPQKLFF.